This TCR beta chain was sequenced for a study of shared clonotypes between healthy human individuals. Per the germline V gene, CDR1 is SGHRS and CDR2 is YFSETQ. The CDR3 has 14 amino acids. V gave up 4 bases and J gave up 3 bases; unmatched junction bases: 6. Data came from immunoSEQ multiplex PCR; TCRdb stores just in-frame clones and leaves some out. The sample has roughly 2 million clones, roughly 94% seen once. Sequences were obtained from naive CD4+ T cells sorted from blood. Subset defined: CD45RA+ positively selected. The clonotype originates from a man aged 18 to 29 in good health. The chain is built from TRBV5-1 and TRBJ2-5; 7 nucleotides match TRBD1. The chain's CDR3 is CASSRGTAEETQYF. The CDR3 nucleotides are TGCGCCAGCAGCAGGGGGACAGCCGAAGAGACCCAGTACTTC. The full variable domain, with the rest looked up from reference TRBV5-1 and TRBJ2-5, is KAGVTQTPRYLIKTRGQQVTLSCSPISGHRSVSWYQQTPGQGLQFLFEYFSETQRNKGNFPGRFSGRQFSNSRSEMNVSTLELGDSALYLCASSRGTAEETQYFGPGTRLLVL.